This TCR beta chain was observed in a study of OX40 agonist ivuxolimab in advanced cancers. As for the study in general: Patients received intravenous ivuxolimab every 2 weeks at 0.01 to 10 mg/kg. Enrollees could have had prior anti-PD-1, anti-PD-L1 or anti-CTLA-4 therapy, which 30% to 50% had received.

Clones were sequenced by immunoSEQ multiplex PCR, and TCRdb holds only the in-frame ones, with some missing. The sample holds more than 50,000 clones, roughly 85% seen once. With V trimmed by 5 bases and J by 9 bases, 12 bases remained unmatched. The CDR3 has 15 amino acids. Germline V gives CDR1 MNHEY, CDR2 SMNVEV (reference sequence). With respect to this clone: Its antigen is unknown.

General observations from the study: There were, on average, more expanded clones in CD8+ T cells than in CD4+.

V is TRBV27 and J is TRBJ1-1; TRBD1 aligns across 10 bases. The sequencing used CD4+ or CD8+ T cells sorted from blood, collected in a trial of the OX40 agonist ivuxolimab. This clonotype was obtained from an adult with an advanced solid tumor such as melanoma, head and neck, liver or kidney cancer. The CDR3 reads CASSIPGTGEDKAFF. The CDR3 nucleotides read TGTGCCAGCAGTATCCCCGGGACAGGGGAGGACAAAGCTTTCTTT.